This TCR beta chain comes out of a study of cytomegalovirus exposure and HLA in healthy donors. Findings of the study overall: The study recorded 160 or so TCR beta chains that were cytomegalovirus-associated.

Germline lookup yields CDR1 SNHLY and CDR2 FYNNEI. V lost 5 bases to trimming and J lost 8 bases; unmatched junction nucleotides: 15. The CDR3 has 17 amino acids. Profiled with immunoSEQ multiplex PCR; TCRdb holds only in-frame clones, not every one. The sample carries tens of thousands of clones, roughly nine tenths recorded once. Concerning this clone: Its target is not known.

The V and J genes are TRBV2 and TRBJ2-1; 10 nucleotides line up with TRBD2. This TCR was sampled from a woman between 18 and 30 years old in good health and CMV-seronegative. Material: PBMCs. The CDR3 DNA sequence: TGTGCCAGCAGTTTTCGGACTAGCGGACCTACCGAGGATGAGCAGTTCTTC. This sequence encodes CASSFRTSGPTEDEQFF.